Below, 2 T cell receptor beta chains from the same sample are listed, as sequenced in a study of Ad26.COV2.S vaccination and SARS-CoV-2 variants. The table came from immunoSEQ multiplex PCR; TCRdb's copy has only in-frame clones and leaves some out. The sample includes just over 350,000 clones, roughly nine tenths of them seen just once. Sequenced here: peripheral blood, sampled after recovery from COVID-19. These receptors were collected from a human donor who had recovered from COVID-19.

The chain carries TRBV10-1 and TRBJ2-2, with 10 bases aligning to TRBD1. V shed 6 bases and J 4 bases; nucleotides not matched to a gene: 5. Germline V gene data show CDR1 as WNHNN and CDR2 as SYGVQD (reference sequence). CDR3 length equals 15 residues. The CDR3 is CASRSGQGVTGELFF. As DNA, the CDR3 is TGCGCCAGCAGATCCGGACAGGGGGTCACCGGGGAGCTGTTTTTT.

This sequence joins TRBV12-2 and TRBJ1-6. TRBV12-2 is described as a pseudogene. The CDR3 loop spans 10 amino acids. The CDR3 here is CASRLDGLHF. Here the CDR3 DNA reads TGTGCAAGTCGCTTAGACGGACTCCACTTT.